A selection of T cell receptor beta chains follows, all from one sample in a study of Graves' ophthalmopathy and Graves' hyperthyroidism. In TCRdb, the multiplex PCR reads were re-called with MiXCR into one record per CDR3 protein. The data contain roughly 500,000 distinct CDR3 sequences, about 15% of them singletons. The sample consisted of blood. The receptors shown here come from a woman between 25 and 40 years old with Graves' ophthalmopathy. The CDR3 runs from the conserved cysteine through the conserved F or W. D genes are given only for firm matches. For some rows the clone size is stated as once, few or many, or as a class when expanded; others skip it.

D	V	J	size	DNA	CDR3
NA	TRBV14	TRBJ1-3	few	TGTGCCAGCAGCCGCTGGACCGGAAACACCATATATTTT	CASSRWTGNTIYF
NA	TRBV15	TRBJ1-2	many	TGTGCCACCAGCAGAGATCGGAGGGATTTCGGCTATGGCTACACCTTC	CATSRDRRDFGYGYTF
NA	TRBV20-1	TRBJ2-7	once	TGCAGTGCTAGAGGTAGAAACGAGCAGTACTTC	CSARGRNEQYF
TRBD2	TRBV12-3/TRBV12-4	TRBJ2-5	few	TGTGCCAGCAGTCCCCAGCGGGAGGGTTCGGAGACCCAGTACTTC	CASSPQREGSETQYF
NA	TRBV6-1	TRBJ2-5	many	TGTGCCAGCAGTCCCTCTGACAGGAGCCAAGAGACCCAGTACTTC	CASSPSDRSQETQYF
TRBD1	TRBV29-1	TRBJ2-5	many	TGCAGCGCTGGGGACAGTCAAGAGACCCAGTACTTC	CSAGDSQETQYF
NA	TRBV27	TRBJ1-5	NA	TGTGCCAGCAGTTTAGTGACAGGTGGCAATCAGCCCCAGCATTTT	CASSLVTGGNQPQHF
NA	TRBV18	TRBJ1-5	few	TGTGCCAGCTCACGATTCCCGGGACATTCGGGTCAGCCCCAGCATTTT	CASSRFPGHSGQPQHF
NA	TRBV10-3	TRBJ1-6	NA	TGTGCCATCAGCCAGTCCCCGGGGGATTCACCCCTCCACTTT	CAISQSPGDSPLHF
NA	TRBV12-5	TRBJ2-7	NA	TGTGCTAGTGGTCAGCTCCGGGACGAGCAGTACTTC	CASGQLRDEQYF
TRBD1	TRBV2	TRBJ1-2	NA	TGTGCCAGCAGCGAAGGGGGCAGGAACGGCTACACCTTC	CASSEGGRNGYTF
NA	TRBV20-1	TRBJ1-5	many	TGCAGTCCCCAGACAGGAGTCAATCAGCCCCAGCATTTT	CSPQTGVNQPQHF
NA	TRBV12-3/TRBV12-4	TRBJ1-2	many	TGTGCCAGCACCTCGCCGGCGGATTTCTATGGCTACACCTTC	CASTSPADFYGYTF
TRBD2	TRBV20-1	TRBJ2-2	many	TGCAGTGCTAGAGTGGCAGCGGGAGTCCCCGGGGAGCTGTTTTTT	CSARVAAGVPGELFF
TRBD1	TRBV12-3/TRBV12-4	TRBJ1-5	many	TGTGCCAGCAGTTTTGGGACAGGGAATCATCAGCCCCAGCATTTT	CASSFGTGNHQPQHF
NA	TRBV12-3/TRBV12-4	TRBJ1-1	many	TGTGCCAGCAGTCCGGACACCCTCACTGAAGCTTTCTTT	CASSPDTLTEAFF
NA	TRBV7-2	TRBJ1-1	NA	TGTGCCAGCAGCTTACAGGGTTCTGACACTGAAGCTTTCTTT	CASSLQGSDTEAFF
NA	TRBV4-2	TRBJ1-1	many	TGTGCCAGCAGCCAAGTAGTAAGGGATGAAGCTTTCTTT	CASSQVVRDEAFF
NA	TRBV6-5	TRBJ1-1	many	TGTGCCAGCAGTTACTTTGGGCAGATGAACACTGAAGCTTTCTTT	CASSYFGQMNTEAFF
NA	TRBV7-9	TRBJ1-3	few	TGTGCCAGCAGCCCCCTTGGCTCTGGAAACACCATATATTTT	CASSPLGSGNTIYF
NA	TRBV28	TRBJ1-5	many	TGTGCCACCTCCTCCGGGGCCGATAGCAATCAGCCCCAGCATTTT	CATSSGADSNQPQHF
TRBD1	TRBV28	TRBJ2-7	many	TGTGCCAGCAGTTTATATCAGGGACAGGGAGAAAACGGGCAGTACTTC	CASSLYQGQGENGQYF
TRBD1	TRBV6-1	TRBJ2-7	many	TGTGCCAGCAGTGAAGATGGGACAGGGGGCAACGAGCAGTACTTC	CASSEDGTGGNEQYF
TRBD1	TRBV7-8	TRBJ1-2	NA	TGTGCCAGCAGCAACCTACAGGGGGCGAGCTATGGCTACACCTTC	CASSNLQGASYGYTF
NA	TRBV28	TRBJ1-2	many	TGTGCCAGCAGTTTTTTGGGACAAAACTATGGCTACACCTTC	CASSFLGQNYGYTF
NA	TRBV28	TRBJ1-2	many	TGTGCCAGCAGTTTATTAGAGGCAGGGTCCTATGGCTACACCTTC	CASSLLEAGSYGYTF
NA	TRBV30	TRBJ2-5	many	TGTGCCTGGAGTGTACCGGACAACCAAGAGACCCAGTACTTC	CAWSVPDNQETQYF
NA	TRBV24-1	TRBJ2-3	NA	TGTGCCACCCAGTGGGGCGGGGATGCAGATACGCAGTATTTT	CATQWGGDADTQYF
NA	TRBV12-3/TRBV12-4	TRBJ1-2	many	TGTGCCAGCAGTAGCAACTCGGGCTACAACACCCGGGGCTACACCTTC	CASSSNSGYNTRGYTF
NA	TRBV19	TRBJ1-2	many	TGTGCCAGTACCGCACGGACCGGCTATGGCTACACCTTC	CASTARTGYGYTF
NA	TRBV30	TRBJ1-1	few	TGTGCCTGGGGGCGTTGGGTGAACACTGAAGCTTTCTTT	CAWGRWVNTEAFF
TRBD2	TRBV12-3/TRBV12-4	TRBJ2-5	NA	TGTGCCAGCAGTTTCTCAGCGTGGCGAATGACTAGCGGGGACCAAGAGACCCAGTACTTC	CASSFSAWRMTSGDQETQYF
NA	TRBV19	TRBJ2-7	few	TGTGCCAGTAGTATCGGGGCAAACTCCTACGAGCAGTACTTC	CASSIGANSYEQYF
TRBD1	TRBV6-5	TRBJ1-1	many	TGTGCCAGCAGTTACGGACAGGGGGTCACTGAAGCTTTCTTT	CASSYGQGVTEAFF
TRBD2	TRBV28	TRBJ2-7	many	TGTGCCAGCAGACGACTAGCGGAGTTCTACGAGCAGTACTTC	CASRRLAEFYEQYF
NA	TRBV12-3/TRBV12-4	TRBJ2-2	many	TGTGCCAGCAGTTTAGCTTCGGGGGACAGGGAGCTGTTTTTT	CASSLASGDRELFF
NA	TRBV12-3/TRBV12-4	TRBJ2-5	few	TGTGCCAGCAGTTTAGGGGGCAGGGAGAGAGAGACCCAGTACTTC	CASSLGGRERETQYF
TRBD1	TRBV30	TRBJ1-2	few	TGTGCCTGGAGGGGACAGGGGCGGGGTGGCTACACCTTC	CAWRGQGRGGYTF
NA	TRBV15	TRBJ2-5	few	TGTGCCACCAGCAGGGATAGTACGGGGGGCGAGACCCAGTACTTC	CATSRDSTGGETQYF
NA	TRBV19	TRBJ1-2	many	TGTGCCTCTGAGGACATTAACTATGGCTACACCTTC	CASEDINYGYTF
NA	TRBV28	TRBJ1-5	many	TGTGCCACCTCCGGGACACCAAATCAGCCCCAGCATTTT	CATSGTPNQPQHF
NA	TRBV11-2	TRBJ1-3	many	TGTGCCAGCAGCTTAGTTGGCAGGGGCTCTGGAAACACCATATATTTT	CASSLVGRGSGNTIYF
NA	TRBV12-3/TRBV12-4	TRBJ1-5	many	TGTGCCAGCAGTTTAGCGGGGCTTGGCAATCAGCCCCAGCATTTT	CASSLAGLGNQPQHF
NA	TRBV12-3/TRBV12-4	TRBJ1-5	many	TGTGCCAGCAGCCTCACACGCAATCAGCCCCAGCATTTT	CASSLTRNQPQHF
TRBD1	TRBV28	TRBJ2-2	many	TGTGCCAGCGGCTGGGGACAGGGGGCCGGGGAGCTGTTTTTT	CASGWGQGAGELFF
TRBD2	TRBV4-2	TRBJ2-7	many	TGTGCCAGCAGCCCCCTTGGGGGGGGAGACCTCCCTGGGGAGCAGTACTTC	CASSPLGGGDLPGEQYF
NA	TRBV14	TRBJ1-3	few	TGTGCCAGCAGCAAAGGGAGCCCTGGAAACACCATATATTTT	CASSKGSPGNTIYF
TRBD2	TRBV7-9	TRBJ2-5	many	TGTGCCAGCAGCTTGGGAGGGACTTTGAGGGAGACCCAGTACTTC	CASSLGGTLRETQYF
NA	TRBV27	TRBJ2-2	many	TGTGCCAGCAGTTACGGGATCGCGAACACCGGGGAGCTGTTTTTT	CASSYGIANTGELFF
NA	TRBV5-1	TRBJ2-7	many	TGCGCCAGCAGCACGGACACTCGCTCCTACGAGCAGTACTTC	CASSTDTRSYEQYF
NA	TRBV6-5	TRBJ1-2	many	TGTGCCAGCAAGACACTGGAGACTACTAACTATGGCTACACCTTC	CASKTLETTNYGYTF
TRBD1	TRBV18	TRBJ1-1	NA	TGTGCCAGCTCACCGAACAGGGGGACTGAAGCTTTCTTT	CASSPNRGTEAFF
NA	TRBV27	TRBJ1-1	many	TGTGCCAGTCACCGAAACACTGAAGCTTTCTTT	CASHRNTEAFF
TRBD2	TRBV5-1	TRBJ2-5	NA	TGCGCCAGCAGCTATGGGGGACTAGCGGGAGCCTTACAAGAGACCCAGTACTTC	CASSYGGLAGALQETQYF
NA	TRBV5-1	TRBJ1-1	many	TGCGCCAGCAGCCTGAGGGGCGAGACTGAAGCTTTCTTT	CASSLRGETEAFF
NA	TRBV15	TRBJ2-7	many	TGTGCCACCAGCAGACCGGGCGAAGTCGAGCAGTACTTC	CATSRPGEVEQYF
TRBD2	TRBV3-1	TRBJ2-2	NA	TGTGCCAGCAGCCTCGGACTAGCGGGAGTAACCGGGGAGCTGTTTTTT	CASSLGLAGVTGELFF